This entry lists 5 T cell receptor beta chains sequenced from one sample in a study of T cell changes during pregnancy in multiple sclerosis. Assay used: immunoSEQ multiplex PCR; TCRdb lists only in-frame clones, some missing. The sample has tens of thousands of clones; roughly 92% are singletons. This specimen was peripheral blood, taken after pregnancy. Every receptor here comes from a female donor with multiple sclerosis, enrolled in a pregnancy study.

The rearrangement joins TRBV29-1 to TRBJ2-1; perhaps TRBD1 as D (7 bases). The ends were cut back, 3 bases at V and 2 bases at J, with 17 bases in the middle. The CDR3 runs 16 residues. Germline lookup yields CDR1 SQVTM and CDR2 ANQGSEA. CDR3 sequence: CSVEGGARGTYNEQFF. The CDR3 coding sequence is TGCAGCGTTGAGGGGGGAGCCAGGGGGACCTACAATGAGCAGTTCTTC.

The chain combines TRBV5-6 with TRBJ2-7, with D tentatively TRBD1 (6 bases). The length of the CDR3 is 13 residues. V was pared by 5 bases and J by 1 base, with 10 bases between. Germline CDR1 and CDR2: SGHDT and YYEEEE. The CDR3 sequence: CASRGAESYEQYF. CDR3 coding DNA: TGTGCCAGCAGGGGGGCCGAATCCTACGAGCAGTACTTC.

The CDR3 sequence is CASSQDLGQITGELFF. CDR3 nucleotides: TGTGCCAGCAGCCAAGATCTGGGACAGATAACCGGGGAGCTGTTTTTT. This sequence joins TRBV14 and TRBJ2-2; 7 bases line up with TRBD1. The CDR3 is 16 amino acids. V was clipped by 0 bases and J by 5 bases; unmatched bases: 6. Germline V gene lookup returns CDR1 SGHDN and CDR2 FVKESK.

J is TRBJ2-5 and V is TRBV19, with 10 bases matching TRBD2. Germline CDR1 and CDR2: LNHDA and SQIVND (reference sequence). This CDR3 is 16 amino acids long. With 3 bases clipped from V and 5 bases from J, the junction kept 9 bases outside the gene matches. CDR3 protein: CASSMGRTSGAETQYF. The CDR3 coding sequence is TGTGCCAGTAGTATGGGTCGCACTAGCGGGGCCGAGACCCAGTACTTC.

The V gene is TRBV6-5, the J gene TRBJ1-5; D ambiguous. Germline assignment: CDR1 MNHEY and CDR2 SVGAGI. The CDR3 spans 15 residues. V was shortened by 7 bases and J by 4 bases, with 17 bases between the two germline ends. Written as DNA, the CDR3 is TGTGCCAGCAAGGTGGACTCCTTGAATAATCAGCCCCAGCATTTT. Its protein is CASKVDSLNNQPQHF.